Shown below are 9 T cell receptor beta chains from a single sample sequenced in a study of OX40 agonist ivuxolimab in advanced cancers. The data were produced by immunoSEQ multiplex PCR, yet TCRdb's version contains in-frame clones alone and is incomplete. The top ten hold approximately 5.2% of the sample, which has some 62,000 clones, 91% seen once. The sample was CD4+ or CD8+ T cells sorted from blood, taken in a trial of the OX40 agonist ivuxolimab. The receptors were gathered from an adult with an advanced solid tumor such as melanoma, head and neck, liver or kidney cancer.

The V gene is TRBV11-3, the J gene TRBJ2-7; D not resolved. CDR1 and CDR2 (germline): SGHNT, YENEEA. The length of the CDR3 is 14 residues. V shed 0 bases and J shed 5 bases, with 11 bases lying between them. The chain's CDR3 is CASSLDRILHEQYF. The DNA for the CDR3 is TGTGCCAGCAGCTTAGATAGGATCTTACACGAGCAGTACTTC.

This chain uses TRBV5-1 with TRBJ2-5; a weak D match, TRBD1 (6 bases). Trimming shortened V by 4 bases and J by 4 bases, and 14 bases separated the two germline ends. The CDR3 loop spans 14 amino acids. The germline CDR1 and CDR2 sequences are SGHRS and YFSETQ. The CDR3 loop is CASSPLQGRETQYF. The CDR3 DNA follows: TGCGCCAGCAGCCCCCTACAGGGTCGAGAGACCCAGTACTTC.

V gene TRBV28 combines with J gene TRBJ2-1; D might be TRBD1 or TRBD2, each matching 5 bases. Looked up from germline, CDR1 is MDHEN and CDR2 is SYDVKM. The CDR3 spans 14 residues. Trimming cost V 7 bases and J 5 bases, with 15 bases left between them. The CDR3 coding sequence is TGTGCCAGCACCTCAAAGGGACGGCACAATGAGCAGTTCTTC. Encoded protein: CASTSKGRHNEQFF.

The V and J genes are TRBV5-4 and TRBJ1-2; TRBD1 might be the D (6 bases). CDR3 length: 17 residues. The V gene's germline CDR1 is SGHNT and CDR2 YYREEE (reference sequence). V was clipped by 3 bases and J by 2 bases, with 20 bases between them. The CDR3 is CASSSVSVGGTNYGYTF. The CDR3 DNA is TGTGCCAGCAGCTCGGTGAGCGTAGGGGGGACCAACTATGGCTACACCTTC. Full variable domain (remainder filled in from reference TRBV5-4 and TRBJ1-2): ETGVTQSPTHLIKTRGQQVTLRCSSQSGHNTVSWYQQALGQGPQFIFQYYREEENGRGNFPPRFSGLQFPNYSSELNVNALELDDSALYLCASSSVSVGGTNYGYTFGSGTRLTVV.

The V call is TRBV5-1, the J call TRBJ2-1, with TRBD2 matching over 15 bases. With V trimmed by 4 bases and J by 4 bases, 3 bases remained unmatched. Per germline, CDR1 SGHRS and CDR2 YFSETQ. The CDR3 extends over 16 amino acids. The CDR3 DNA reads as TGCGCCAGCAGCGGCGGACTAGCGGGAGGGTACAATGAGCAGTTCTTC. This translates into CASSGGLAGGYNEQFF.

The count of this clone is one. This chain uses TRBV5-4 with TRBJ1-4, with 7 bases matching TRBD1. Germline lookup yields CDR1 SGHNT and CDR2 YYREEE (reference sequence). The J segment lost 10 bases and the V segment lost 2 bases, leaving 8 bases of the junction unmatched. The CDR3 length is 14 residues. The CDR3 DNA reads TGTGCCAGCAGCTTATCCGGGACAGATCCAAAACTGTTTTTT. Translation gives CASSLSGTDPKLFF.

V usage is TRBV5-4 and J usage is TRBJ2-2, with D unresolved. The CDR3 contains 15 residues. V lost 0 bases and J lost 6, with 12 bases in between. CDR1 SGHNT and CDR2 YYREEE come from the germline V gene (reference sequence). The chain's CDR3 is CASSLEVSSAGELFF. Here the CDR3 DNA reads TGTGCCAGCAGCTTGGAAGTTTCGTCTGCCGGGGAGCTGTTTTTT.

V is TRBV5-1 and J is TRBJ2-7; TRBD1 agrees at 7 bases. This CDR3 is 15 amino acids long. CDR1 is SGHRS, CDR2 YFSETQ, per germline. The V segment lost 0 bases and the J segment 7 bases; nucleotides outside the gene matches: 10. The CDR3 bases are TGCGCCAGCAGCTTGGACGGCAGGGGGTCGGGGGAGCAGTACTTC. It codes for CASSLDGRGSGEQYF.

The chain has TRBV2 and TRBJ2-7; D might be TRBD1 or TRBD2, each matching 5 bases. The CDR3 is 17 amino acids. Germline values: CDR1 SNHLY, CDR2 FYNNEI. V was clipped by 0 bases and J by 3 bases, with 18 bases between them. The CDR3 region is CASSEARVPGPNYEQYF. For the CDR3, the DNA is TGTGCCAGCAGTGAAGCCCGAGTGCCGGGACCTAACTACGAGCAGTACTTC.